The rows below give T cell receptor beta chains drawn from one sample of a study of CD8 T cells in ankylosing spondylitis. TCRdb reprocessed the 5' RACE reads with MiXCR, giving one entry per CDR3 protein. The profile shows 380,000 or so distinct CDR3 sequences, around 20% of them singletons. What was sequenced was blood, either unsorted or a sorted T cell fraction (not recorded which). The receptor set was obtained from a male donor with ankylosing spondylitis or in good health (not recorded which). CDR3s include the opening cysteine and the closing phenylalanine or tryptophan. D genes are given only for firm matches. Size tells how often a clone was seen (once, few, many) or the class of an expanded clone, and some rows leave it out.

d_gene	v_gene	abundance	j_gene	CDR3aa	CDR3nt
-	TRBV9	many	TRBJ2-3	CASSGDEDTQYF	TGTGCCAGCAGCGGGGACGAAGATACGCAGTATTTT
TRBD2	TRBV20-1	few	TRBJ2-7	CSARATGTSRYEQYF	TGCAGTGCTCGTGCTACCGGGACTAGTCGGTACGAGCAGTACTTC
-	TRBV7-9	few	TRBJ2-1	CASRGSGPVNEQFF	TGTGCCAGCCGGGGTTCAGGCCCCGTGAATGAGCAGTTCTTC
TRBD1	TRBV2	few	TRBJ2-1	CASSAGQDNEQFF	TGTGCCAGCAGTGCAGGACAGGACAATGAGCAGTTCTTC
-	TRBV5-6	-	TRBJ2-3	CASSLGSQPTDTQYF	TGTGCCAGCAGCTTGGGGTCCCAGCCGACAGATACGCAGTATTTT
-	TRBV7-9	few	TRBJ2-2	CASFGEGAPGELFF	TGTGCCAGCTTCGGGGAAGGGGCTCCCGGGGAGCTGTTTTTT
-	TRBV20-1	once	TRBJ2-7	CSARDLRANYEQYF	TGCAGTGCTAGAGATCTCCGGGCCAACTACGAGCAGTACTTC
-	TRBV12-3/TRBV12-4	many	TRBJ2-1	CASSLSRVEQFF	TGTGCCAGCAGTTTAAGCAGGGTTGAGCAGTTCTTC
-	TRBV12-3/TRBV12-4	-	TRBJ2-5	CASMDYGIQETQYF	TGTGCCAGCATGGATTATGGGATCCAAGAGACCCAGTACTTC
TRBD2	TRBV11-2	-	TRBJ2-1	CASSPALSGLVHRGEQFF	TGTGCCAGCAGCCCAGCCTTATCGGGACTAGTCCACCGGGGTGAGCAGTTCTTC
-	TRBV19	-	TRBJ2-6	CASCVGGYSGANVLTF	TGTGCCAGTTGCGTGGGGGGATACTCTGGGGCCAACGTCCTGACTTTC
-	TRBV29-1	-	TRBJ2-2	CSAELIGTGELFF	TGCAGCGCCGAACTGATCGGGACAGGGGAGCTGTTTTTT
-	TRBV7-6	few	TRBJ1-4	CASSLAGGHEKLFF	TGTGCCAGCAGCTTAGCCGGGGGGCATGAAAAACTGTTTTTT
-	TRBV2	-	TRBJ2-5	CASSEPIQETQYF	TGTGCCAGCAGTGAACCGATTCAAGAGACCCAGTACTTC
TRBD1	TRBV2	once	TRBJ2-3	CASSVSATGSTDTQYF	TGTGCCAGCAGTGTTTCCGCGACAGGGAGCACAGATACGCAGTATTTT
-	TRBV29-1	-	TRBJ2-2	CSVVTHTRELFF	TGCAGCGTTGTGACACACACCAGGGAGCTGTTTTTT
-	TRBV14	few	TRBJ2-7	CASSQEGGGTYEQYF	TGTGCCAGCAGCCAAGAAGGGGGCGGGACCTACGAGCAGTACTTC
-	TRBV5-1	few	TRBJ2-5	CASMPLGGYETQYF	TGCGCCAGCATGCCTCTCGGGGGTTATGAGACCCAGTACTTC
-	TRBV7-9	-	TRBJ2-1	CATPGSLSYNEQFF	TGTGCCACCCCGGGTTCCCTCTCCTACAATGAGCAGTTCTTC
-	TRBV2	-	TRBJ2-3	CASSGDSVDGTDTQYF	TGTGCCAGCAGTGGGGATAGCGTCGACGGCACAGATACGCAGTATTTT
TRBD2	TRBV4-2	-	TRBJ2-7	CASSQGLAGAPYEQYF	TGTGCCAGCAGCCAGGGACTAGCGGGGGCCCCCTACGAGCAGTACTTC
-	TRBV4-1	few	TRBJ2-3	CASSRIKDDPDTQYF	TGCGCCAGCAGCCGGATTAAGGACGACCCGGATACGCAGTATTTT
-	TRBV2	-	TRBJ2-7	CATCPGGATYEQYF	TGTGCCACCTGCCCCGGCGGAGCTACCTACGAGCAGTACTTC
TRBD1	TRBV12-3/TRBV12-4	few	TRBJ2-5	CASSLATGTQETQYF	TGTGCCAGCAGTTTGGCGACAGGGACCCAAGAGACCCAGTACTTC
-	TRBV25-1	few	TRBJ2-1	CASRSDGYSNEQFF	TGTGCCAGCCGATCGGACGGGTATAGTAATGAGCAGTTCTTC
TRBD2	TRBV28	-	TRBJ2-5	CASSARTSAAGAQYF	TGTGCCAGCAGTGCACGGACTAGCGCAGCTGGGGCCCAGTACTTC
-	TRBV10-3	many	TRBJ2-6	CAIGEPGQRSGANVLTF	TGTGCCATCGGGGAACCGGGACAAAGATCTGGGGCCAACGTCCTGACTTTC
-	TRBV7-9	-	TRBJ1-4	CASSPSRQGNEKLFF	TGTGCCAGCAGCCCGTCCAGACAAGGGAATGAAAAACTGTTTTTT
TRBD2	TRBV29-1	many	TRBJ2-1	CSVGLAGGLNEQFF	TGCAGCGTCGGACTAGCGGGGGGCCTCAATGAGCAGTTCTTC
-	TRBV28	-	TRBJ2-7	CASSSWRGSYEQYF	TGTGCCAGCAGTTCTTGGCGGGGCTCCTACGAGCAGTACTTC